This T cell receptor (beta chain) was sequenced during a study of cytomegalovirus exposure and HLA in healthy donors. With 60 Vbeta and 13 Jbeta primers, the PCR was carried out. The assay was immunoSEQ multiplex PCR, and TCRdb's table has in-frame clones only and misses some. Of approximately 150,000 clones listed, about 75% were seen once; the top ten hold around 2.4%. The CDR3 consists of 15 residues. Between the trimmed V and J ends, which lost 8 bases and 0 bases, there was a span of 17 bases. Germline V lookup: CDR1 SNHLY, CDR2 FYNNEI. This TCR was sampled from a female donor in good health and CMV-seronegative. The chain couples TRBV2 to TRBJ2-7; a weak D match, TRBD1 (5 bases). What was sequenced was PBMCs. The CDR3 DNA is TGTGCCAGCCACCCGACAGACTGGTACTCCTACGAGCAGTACTTC. It specifies CASHPTDWYSYEQYF.